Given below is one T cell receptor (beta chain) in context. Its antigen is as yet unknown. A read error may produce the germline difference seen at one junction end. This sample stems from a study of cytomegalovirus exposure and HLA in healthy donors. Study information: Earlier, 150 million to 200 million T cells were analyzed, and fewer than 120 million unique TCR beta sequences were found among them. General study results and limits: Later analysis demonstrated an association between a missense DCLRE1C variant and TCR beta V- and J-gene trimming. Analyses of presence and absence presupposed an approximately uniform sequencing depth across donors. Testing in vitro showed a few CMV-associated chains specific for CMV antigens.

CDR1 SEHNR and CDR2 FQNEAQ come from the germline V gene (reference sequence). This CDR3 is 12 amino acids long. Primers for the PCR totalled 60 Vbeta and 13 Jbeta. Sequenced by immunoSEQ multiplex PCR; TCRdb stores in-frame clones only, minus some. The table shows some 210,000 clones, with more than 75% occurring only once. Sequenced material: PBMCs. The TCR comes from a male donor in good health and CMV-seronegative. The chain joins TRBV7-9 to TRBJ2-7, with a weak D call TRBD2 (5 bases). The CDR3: CSSSLGRADKDF. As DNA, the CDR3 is TGTTCCAGCAGCTTAGGCCGAGCGGATAAGGACTTC.